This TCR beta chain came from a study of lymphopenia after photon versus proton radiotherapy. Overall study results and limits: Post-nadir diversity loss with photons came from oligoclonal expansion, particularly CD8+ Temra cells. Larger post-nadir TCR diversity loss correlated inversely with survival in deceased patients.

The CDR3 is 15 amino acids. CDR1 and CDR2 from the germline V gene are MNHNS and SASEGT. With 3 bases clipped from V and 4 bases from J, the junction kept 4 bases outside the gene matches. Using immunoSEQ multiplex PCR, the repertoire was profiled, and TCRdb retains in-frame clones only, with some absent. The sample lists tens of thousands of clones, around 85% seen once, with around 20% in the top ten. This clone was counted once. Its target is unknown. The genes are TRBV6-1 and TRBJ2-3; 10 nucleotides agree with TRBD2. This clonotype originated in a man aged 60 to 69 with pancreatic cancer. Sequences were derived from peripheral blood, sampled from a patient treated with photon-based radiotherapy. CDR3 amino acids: CASSDLAGGADTQYF. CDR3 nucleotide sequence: TGTGCCAGCAGTGATTTAGCGGGGGGTGCAGATACGCAGTATTTT.